This T cell receptor beta chain emerged from a study of monozygotic twins with inflammatory bowel disease. TCRdb reprocessed the 5' RACE reads, with one entry per CDR3 protein and no DNA. The specimen's table records fewer than 400,000 distinct CDR3 sequences. CDR3 length: 16 amino acids. Germline assignment: CDR1 SEHNR and CDR2 FQNEAQ (reference sequence). The clonotype originates from a human donor with ulcerative colitis or Crohn's disease, or a healthy co-twin of an affected twin (not recorded which). The sample consisted of blood. The chain employs TRBV7-9 and TRBJ1-5; as DNA is missing, the TRBD1 call by TCRdb cannot be tested. CDR3: CASTLSNGASSQPQHF.